Listed below are T cell receptor beta chains from one sample, sequenced in a study of metastatic and nonmetastatic thyroid tumors. TCRdb re-clonotyped the PCR reads through MiXCR. The sample comprises about 15,000 clones, around 3.8% of which are singletons, and 20% to 30% rests with the top ten. Sequencing was performed on tumor tissue. All receptors come from a female donor with papillary thyroid cancer or a benign thyroid nodule (not recorded which). Some clones in this sample may be carry-over from other donors' samples. Each CDR3 is given with its conserved first and last residue. D genes are given only for firm matches. Only some rows state a clone size, as once, few, many or a class for expanded clones.

V gene,J gene,D gene,clone size,CDR3 protein,CDR3 DNA
TRBV10-1,TRBJ2-7,-,-,CASSDSGSSYEQYF,TGCGCCAGCAGTGATAGCGGAAGCTCCTACGAGCAGTACTTC
TRBV25-1,TRBJ2-1,TRBD1,few,CASTPWDSYNEQFF,TGTGCCAGCACCCCCTGGGACAGCTACAATGAGCAGTTCTTC
TRBV28,TRBJ2-3,TRBD2,-,CASSSGLAGGPGGTDTQYF,TGTGCCAGCAGTTCGGGACTAGCGGGAGGGCCGGGCGGCACAGATACGCAGTATTTT
TRBV5-6,TRBJ1-2,-,few,CASSLGLAYTF,TGTGCCAGCAGCTTGGGTCTGGCCTACACCTTC
TRBV20-1,TRBJ2-1,TRBD2,few,CSARRLAGNNEQFF,TGCAGTGCTAGGCGACTAGCAGGAAACAATGAGCAGTTCTTC
TRBV2,TRBJ1-5,TRBD1,-,CASSEVGPQGAQHF,TGTGCCAGCAGTGAAGTAGGGCCCCAGGGGGCCCAGCATTTT
TRBV6-1,TRBJ2-7,-,few,CASSEGSADLSYEQYF,TGTGCCAGCAGTGAAGGGTCTGCGGACCTCTCCTACGAGCAGTACTTC
TRBV7-9,TRBJ2-5,-,few,CASSLYVSKETQYF,TGTGCCAGCAGCTTATATGTTAGCAAAGAGACCCAGTACTTC
TRBV19,TRBJ1-2,TRBD1,-,CASSIFFVAGTGFPGFYGYTF,TGTGCCAGTAGTATATTTTTTGTCGCAGGGACAGGGTTTCCGGGTTTTTATGGCTACACCTTC
TRBV19,TRBJ2-3,TRBD2,-,CASVAGSTDTQYF,TGTGCCAGTGTAGCGGGGAGCACAGATACGCAGTATTTT
TRBV6-2/TRBV6-3,TRBJ2-7,-,few,CASSDRRSQQYF,TGTGCCAGCAGTGACAGGCGAAGTCAGCAGTACTTC
TRBV6-5,TRBJ2-7,-,few,CASSYSPPGSEQYF,TGTGCCAGCAGTTACTCTCCCCCCGGCAGCGAGCAGTACTTC
TRBV27,TRBJ2-3,-,-,CASSLSPGSETKYF,TGTGCCAGCAGCTTAAGCCCCGGGTCGGAAACGAAGTATTTT
TRBV20-1,TRBJ2-7,-,few,CSAITTRGTYEQYF,TGCAGTGCTATAACGACTCGCGGGACCTACGAGCAGTACTTC
TRBV25-1,TRBJ1-1,-,-,CASGGPMNTEAFF,TGTGCCAGCGGGGGGCCAATGAACACTGAAGCTTTCTTT
TRBV3-1,TRBJ1-2,-,-,CASSRGRGSYGYTF,TGTGCCAGCAGCCGGGGTCGGGGGTCATATGGCTACACCTTC
TRBV30,TRBJ1-2,TRBD1,-,CAWSTKTGNYGYTF,TGTGCCTGGAGCACTAAGACAGGGAACTATGGCTACACCTTC
TRBV6-1,TRBJ1-2,TRBD1,-,CASIPVTGTGVYGYTF,TGTGCCAGCATCCCAGTAACGGGGACAGGGGTCTATGGCTACACCTTC
TRBV6-4,TRBJ2-1,TRBD2,-,CASSAGTRKFF,TGTGCCAGCAGCGCCGGGACTAGGAAATTCTTC
TRBV7-2,TRBJ2-1,TRBD1,few,CASSLAGQGGHEQFF,TGTGCCAGCAGCTTAGCGGGACAGGGTGGCCATGAGCAGTTCTTC
TRBV6-1,TRBJ2-2,-,few,CASNKDGANTGELFF,TGTGCCAGCAACAAGGACGGCGCGAACACCGGGGAGCTGTTTTTT
TRBV6-5,TRBJ2-2,-,few,CASSWPNTGELFF,TGTGCCAGCAGTTGGCCAAACACCGGGGAGCTGTTTTTT